This T cell receptor (beta chain) was recorded in a study of T-cell reconstitution after alpha-beta-depleted transplantation in children. Overall study results and limits: Two months or so post-transplant, alpha-beta T cells reportedly derived from several hundred expanded graft clones. At one year after transplant, newly produced T cells mostly accounted for T-cell counts and diversity. From surviving recipient T cells and thymic progenitors came the high day-60 TCRbeta diversity observed in some patients.

Note on this clonotype: The target antigen is unknown.

CDR3 length: 14 amino acids. The ends were cut back, 6 bases at V and 2 bases at J, with 11 bases in the middle. Germline CDR1 is MDHEN and CDR2 is SYDVKM. Preparation of the TCRbeta library was carried out with unique molecular identifiers. TCRdb fed the PCR reads into MiXCR, producing one record per CDR3 protein. The repertoire consists of a few hundred thousand distinct CDR3 sequences, with under 15% occurring once and the leading ten covering 2% to 2.5%. The receptor was isolated from a male patient younger than 18 who had a stem cell transplant for acute myeloid leukemia, so the T cells may come from the graft donor. The starting material was PBMCs, mostly from graft donor cells, obtained 360 days after TCRalphabeta/CD19-depleted stem cell transplant. The chain carries TRBV28 and TRBJ2-1; D unclear. CDR3 sequence: CASRRTPAYNEQFF. The DNA of the CDR3 is TGTGCCAGCAGGAGAACACCGGCCTACAATGAGCAGTTCTTC. The full variable domain, with the rest looked up from reference TRBV28 and TRBJ2-1, is DVKVTQSSRYLVKRTGEKVFLECVQDMDHENMFWYRQDPGLGLRLIYFSYDVKMKEKGDIPEGYSVSREKKERFSLILESASTNQTSMYLCASRRTPAYNEQFFGPGTRLTVL.